The following is a T cell receptor (beta chain) sequence with its context. Antigen unknown. The data belong to a study of T cell repertoires in cytomegalovirus infection. MiXCR, run by TCRdb on the reads, gives a single entry per CDR3 protein. The sample holds approximately 500,000 distinct CDR3 sequences, approximately 10% seen once. Points from the study as a whole: Ex vivo responses were dominated by HLA-C-restricted CMV-specific TCR beta clonotypes. Pooled public TCR beta family frequency picked out CMV carriers with the relevant HLA.

CDR1 and CDR2 (germline): GTSNPN, SVGIG (reference sequence). The CDR3 totals 13 residues. Trimming removed 2 bases from V and 2 bases from J, with 9 bases in between. The V gene is TRBV30, the J gene TRBJ1-2; D may be TRBD1 (6 bases). Sequencing used PBMCs. The receptor comes from a human donor in good health (CMV status not recorded). Some clones in this sample may be carry-over from other donors' samples. CDR3 amino acids: CAWSPGTNYGYTF. The CDR3 region has the DNA TGTGCCTGGAGTCCCGGGACAAACTATGGCTACACCTTC.